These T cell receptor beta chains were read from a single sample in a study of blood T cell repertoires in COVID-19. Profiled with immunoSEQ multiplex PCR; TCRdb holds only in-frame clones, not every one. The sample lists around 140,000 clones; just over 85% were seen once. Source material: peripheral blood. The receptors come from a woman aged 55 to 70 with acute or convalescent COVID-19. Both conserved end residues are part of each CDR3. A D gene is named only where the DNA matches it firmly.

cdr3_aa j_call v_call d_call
CATSDLSTSGTGGHNEQFF TRBJ2-1 TRBV24-1 TRBD1
CASSPRGSPTDTQYF TRBJ2-3 TRBV6-6 TRBD2
CAISDNRDYGYTF TRBJ1-2 TRBV10-3 -
CASSLDRDYGYTF TRBJ1-2 TRBV18 -
CASSLAGTGELFF TRBJ2-2 TRBV5-1 -
CASSSTGGTNTEAFF TRBJ1-1 TRBV5-1 TRBD1
CAWAGEGLGTDTQYF TRBJ2-3 TRBV30 -
CASSPDRVPNEKLFF TRBJ1-4 TRBV27 TRBD1
CASSMGVHGYTF TRBJ1-2 TRBV19 -
CASSRGGYDTEAFF TRBJ1-1 TRBV28 -
CASRDSLNTEAFF TRBJ1-1 TRBV10-3 TRBD1
CASSYSGQNTGELFF TRBJ2-2 TRBV6-2/TRBV6-3 -
CASSLNPPDRGGSPLHF TRBJ1-6 TRBV5-1 TRBD1